This TCR beta chain derives from a study of regulatory T cells in long-lasting Graves disease. Arm-PCR of CDR3 regions and iRepertoire HTBI primers were the basis on which TCR beta libraries were built. Using its own MiXCR run on the multiplex PCR reads, TCRdb lists one record per CDR3 protein. The sample lists over 350,000 distinct CDR3 sequences; approximately 15% were seen once. The CDR3 has 14 residues. The germline V and J ends were trimmed by 0 bases and 2 bases, with 6 bases remaining between them. The germline V gene has CDR1 KGHDR and CDR2 SFDVKD. As for time point: newly diagnosed GD, antithyroid drugs for less than 3 months. PBMC RNA served as the TCR library source. These data are also associated with another study on T cells in Graves' hyperthyroidism and ophthalmopathy.

The sequence came from a woman aged 40 to 49 with Graves disease. The V gene is TRBV24-1, the J gene TRBJ1-2; tentatively, D is TRBD1 (5 bases). The sequenced sample was peripheral blood mononuclear cells (PBMCs), obtained at new diagnosis, from a patient treated with antithyroid drugs. The CDR3 region is CATSDLRQNYGYTF. The CDR3 bases are TGTGCCACCAGTGATTTGCGACAGAACTATGGCTACACCTTC.